A single sample is the source of the 11 T cell receptor beta chains below, sequenced in a study of radiation and T cells in renal cell carcinoma. Data came from immunoSEQ multiplex PCR; TCRdb stores just in-frame clones and leaves some out. The sample consists of 70,000 to 80,000 clones, 70% to 90% of them appearing once. Time point given: blood 2 weeks post-SBRT. The treatment is: 15 Gy SBRT to primary tumor, nephrectomy 4 weeks later. The sample was blood, taken from a patient whose treatment included radiotherapy and nephrectomy. Receptor source: a woman in her forties or fifties with renal cell carcinoma.

Only one count was recorded for this clone. This chain connects TRBV19 to TRBJ2-1; D gene uncertain. Trimming left V 4 bases short and J 7 bases short, with 8 bases between. This CDR3 is 12 amino acids long. CDR1 is LNHDA and CDR2 is SQIVND in the germline V gene (reference sequence). CDR3 bases: TGTGCCAGTAGTAATAGAGGTAATGAGCAGTTCTTC. Protein sequence: CASSNRGNEQFF.

V and J are TRBV6-6 and TRBJ1-5; perhaps TRBD1 as D (6 bases). The CDR3 has 16 residues. V was trimmed by 3 bases and J by 3 bases, leaving 15 bases between them. CDR1 is MNHNY and CDR2 is SVGAGI in the germline V gene (reference sequence). The DNA of the CDR3 is TGTGCCAGCAGTTATTGGGGGCAACAACTCAATCAGCCCCAGCATTTT. Amino acids: CASSYWGQQLNQPQHF.

This chain links TRBV28 with TRBJ1-5; 11 bases line up with TRBD1. V was clipped by 6 bases and J by 7 bases; unmatched bases: 11. From germline, CDR1 is MDHEN and CDR2 SYDVKM. The CDR3 runs to 16 residues. The CDR3 reads CASSKRTGGAGQPQHF. CDR3 sequence (DNA): TGTGCCAGCAGCAAAAGGACAGGGGGCGCAGGGCAGCCCCAGCATTTT.

The CDR3, as DNA: TGTGCCAGCAGACCGGGACAGGGTACGGAAAAACTGTTTTTT. It is translated as CASRPGQGTEKLFF. V and J are TRBV28 and TRBJ1-4, with 9 positions matching TRBD1. V was clipped by 6 bases and J by 8 bases; unmatched bases: 7. The CDR3 is 14 residues long. CDR1 is MDHEN and CDR2 is SYDVKM in the germline V gene. The complete variable domain, with remaining parts taken from reference TRBV28 and TRBJ1-4, reads DVKVTQSSRYLVKRTGEKVFLECVQDMDHENMFWYRQDPGLGLRLIYFSYDVKMKEKGDIPEGYSVSREKKERFSLILESASTNQTSMYLCASRPGQGTEKLFFGSGTQLSVL.

V gene TRBV6-5 combines with J gene TRBJ2-3; D may be TRBD2 (6 bases). Trimming left V 2 bases short and J 3 bases short, with 6 bases between. CDR3 length: 13 amino acids. Per germline, CDR1 MNHEY and CDR2 SVGAGI. The CDR3 reads CASSYGGTDTQYF. The DNA for the CDR3 is TGTGCCAGCAGTTACGGGGGGACAGATACGCAGTATTTT.

The chain recombines TRBV4-3 with TRBJ1-2; 8 bases agree with TRBD1. The CDR3 has 15 amino acids. Germline CDR1 and CDR2: LGHNA and YSLEER. With V trimmed by 2 bases and J by 8 bases, 10 bases remained unmatched. The CDR3 loop is CASSQYAGGEVGYTF. The CDR3 region has the DNA TGCGCCAGCAGCCAATACGCAGGGGGCGAGGTGGGCTACACCTTC.

In its sample, this clone was seen a few times. V usage is TRBV10-3 and J usage is TRBJ1-1, with D maybe TRBD1 (6 bases). CDR3 size: 13 residues. Looked up from germline, CDR1 is ENHRY and CDR2 is SYGVKD. V dropped 3 bases and J dropped 8 bases, with 13 bases sitting between them. As DNA, the CDR3 is TGTGCCATCAGTGATCTGGACAGAGCAGAAGCTTTCTTT. Translating it yields CAISDLDRAEAFF.

This chain uses TRBV5-4 with TRBJ2-1; D call uncertain. CDR1 and CDR2 (germline): SGHNT, YYREEE (reference sequence). With 3 bases removed from V and 2 bases from J, the gap between germline ends came to 3 bases. CDR3 length: 12 residues. For the CDR3, the DNA is TGTGCCAGCAGCTGGACCTACAATGAGCAGTTCTTC. Translated, it gives CASSWTYNEQFF.

The chain has TRBV30 and TRBJ1-5; possibly TRBD1 for D (6 bases). V shed 3 bases and J shed 4 bases, with 13 bases lying between them. Germline V gene sequence: CDR1 GTSNPN, CDR2 SVGIG (reference sequence). This CDR3 is built from 14 residues. The CDR3 is CAWSEFRGNQPQHF. The CDR3 nucleotides are TGTGCCTGGAGCGAGTTCAGGGGAAATCAGCCCCAGCATTTT. The variable domain in full, completed from reference TRBV30 and TRBJ1-5, reads SQTIHQWPATLVQPVGSPLSLECTVEGTSNPNLYWYRQAAGRGLQLLFYSVGIGQISSEVPQNLSASRPQDRQFILSSKKLLLSDSGFYLCAWSEFRGNQPQHFGDGTRLSIL.

The rearrangement links TRBV6-1 to TRBJ1-4, with TRBD1 as a possible D gene (5 bases). This CDR3 spans 15 amino acids. With 6 bases removed from V and 5 bases from J, the gap between germline ends came to 16 bases. Germline values: CDR1 MNHNS, CDR2 SASEGT. The CDR3 DNA follows: TGTGCCAGCAGGGAATCCGGGACTGCAAATGAAAAACTGTTTTTT. This translates into CASRESGTANEKLFF.

This chain joins TRBV7-2 and TRBJ2-4; D might be TRBD1 or TRBD2, each matching 5 bases. Trimming took off 5 bases at V and 7 bases at J, with 15 bases between the two ends. Germline V CDR1 and CDR2: SGHTA, FQGNSA. The length of the CDR3 is 14 residues. This CDR3 reads CASSPRDPRNIQYF. DNA for the CDR3: TGTGCCAGCAGCCCCCGGGACCCAAGGAACATTCAGTACTTC.